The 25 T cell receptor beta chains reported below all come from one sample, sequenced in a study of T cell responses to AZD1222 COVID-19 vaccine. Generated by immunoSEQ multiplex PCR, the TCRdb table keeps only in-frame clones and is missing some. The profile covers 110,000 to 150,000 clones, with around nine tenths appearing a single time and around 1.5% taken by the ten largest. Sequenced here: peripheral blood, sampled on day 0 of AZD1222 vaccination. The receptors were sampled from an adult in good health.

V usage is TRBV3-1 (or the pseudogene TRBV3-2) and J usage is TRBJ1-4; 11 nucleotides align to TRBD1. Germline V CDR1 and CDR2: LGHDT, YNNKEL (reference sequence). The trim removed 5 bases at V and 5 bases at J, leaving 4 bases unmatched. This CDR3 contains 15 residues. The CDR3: CASSVRTGGNEKLFF. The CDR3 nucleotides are TGTGCCAGCAGCGTACGGACAGGGGGCAATGAAAAACTGTTTTTT.

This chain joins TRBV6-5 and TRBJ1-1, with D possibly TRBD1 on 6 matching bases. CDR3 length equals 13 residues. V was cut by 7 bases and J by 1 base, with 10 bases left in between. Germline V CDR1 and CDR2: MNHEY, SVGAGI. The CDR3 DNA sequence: TGTGCCAGCATGAGGGGGGAGAACACTGAAGCTTTCTTT. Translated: CASMRGENTEAFF.

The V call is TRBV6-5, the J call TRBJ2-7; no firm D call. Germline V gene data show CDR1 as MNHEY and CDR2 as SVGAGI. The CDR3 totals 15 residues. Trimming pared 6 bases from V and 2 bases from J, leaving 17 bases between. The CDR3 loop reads CASSPHSIAAYEQYF. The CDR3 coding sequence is TGTGCCAGCAGCCCCCATTCAATAGCTGCCTACGAGCAGTACTTC.

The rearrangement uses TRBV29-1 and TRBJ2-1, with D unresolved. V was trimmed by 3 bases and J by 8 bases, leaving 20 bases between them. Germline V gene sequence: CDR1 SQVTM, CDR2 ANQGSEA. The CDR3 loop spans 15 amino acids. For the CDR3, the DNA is TGCAGCGTTGATTTTCGGGCTTCGACGGTACATGAGCAGTTCTTC. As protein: CSVDFRASTVHEQFF.

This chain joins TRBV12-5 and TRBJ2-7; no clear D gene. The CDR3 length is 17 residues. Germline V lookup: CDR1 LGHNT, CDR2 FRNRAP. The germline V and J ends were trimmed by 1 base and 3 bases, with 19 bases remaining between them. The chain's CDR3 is CASGLAPKDLLDYEQYF. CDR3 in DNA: TGTGCTAGTGGTTTGGCCCCCAAGGATTTATTGGACTACGAGCAGTACTTC.

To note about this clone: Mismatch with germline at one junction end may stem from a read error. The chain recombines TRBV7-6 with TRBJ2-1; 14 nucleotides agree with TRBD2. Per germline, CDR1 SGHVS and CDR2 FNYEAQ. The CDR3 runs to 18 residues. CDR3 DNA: TGTGCCAGCAGCTTAGGTCGGGGACTAGCGGGAGCCTCGGTCCTGCCCGTCTTC. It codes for CASSLGRGLAGASVLPVF.

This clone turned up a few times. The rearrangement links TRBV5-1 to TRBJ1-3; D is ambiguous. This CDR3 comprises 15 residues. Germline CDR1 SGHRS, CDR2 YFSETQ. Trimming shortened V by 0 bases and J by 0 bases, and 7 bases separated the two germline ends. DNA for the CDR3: TGCGCCAGCAGCTTGGTGGGCAGCTCTGGAAACACCATATATTTT. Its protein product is CASSLVGSSGNTIYF.

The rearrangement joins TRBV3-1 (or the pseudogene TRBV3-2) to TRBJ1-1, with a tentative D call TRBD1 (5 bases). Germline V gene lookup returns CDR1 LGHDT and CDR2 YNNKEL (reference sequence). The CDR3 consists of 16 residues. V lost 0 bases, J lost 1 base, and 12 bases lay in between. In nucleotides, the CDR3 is TGTGCCAGCAGCCAAGATCCAACAGGAGCGAACACTGAAGCTTTCTTT. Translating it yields CASSQDPTGANTEAFF.

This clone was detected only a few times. The CDR3 DNA is TGTGCCAGTAGTATCACTAGCGGGACGGCCGGGGAGCTGTTTTTT. Protein sequence: CASSITSGTAGELFF. The chain couples TRBV19 to TRBJ2-2; the match to TRBD2 covers 10 bases. The J segment lost 6 bases and the V segment lost 3 bases, leaving 4 bases of the junction unmatched. The CDR3 runs 15 residues. The germline CDR1 and CDR2 sequences are LNHDA and SQIVND (reference sequence).

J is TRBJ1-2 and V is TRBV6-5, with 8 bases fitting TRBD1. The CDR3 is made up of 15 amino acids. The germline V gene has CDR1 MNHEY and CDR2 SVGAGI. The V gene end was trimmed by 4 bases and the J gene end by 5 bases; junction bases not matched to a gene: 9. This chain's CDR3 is CASSSPGTGKYGYTF. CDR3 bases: TGTGCCAGCAGTTCCCCCGGGACAGGAAAGTATGGCTACACCTTC.

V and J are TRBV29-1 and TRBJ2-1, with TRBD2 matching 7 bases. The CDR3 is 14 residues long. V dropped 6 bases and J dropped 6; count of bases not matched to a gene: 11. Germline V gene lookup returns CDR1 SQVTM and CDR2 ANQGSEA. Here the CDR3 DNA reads TGCAGCGTCCTCATCGGGGGGAGGGGCAATGAGCAGTTCTTC. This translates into CSVLIGGRGNEQFF.

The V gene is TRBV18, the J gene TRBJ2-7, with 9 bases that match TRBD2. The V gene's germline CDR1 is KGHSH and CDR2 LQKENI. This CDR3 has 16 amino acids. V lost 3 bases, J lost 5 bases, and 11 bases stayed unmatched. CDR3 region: CASSPAALAGYNEQYF. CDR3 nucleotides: TGTGCCAGCTCACCGGCTGCGCTAGCGGGATATAACGAGCAGTACTTC.

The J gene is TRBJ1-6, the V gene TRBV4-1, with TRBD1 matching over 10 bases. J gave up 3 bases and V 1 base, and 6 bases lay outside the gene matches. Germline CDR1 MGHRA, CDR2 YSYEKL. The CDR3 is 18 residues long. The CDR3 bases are TGCGCCAGCAGCCAAGGACAGGGGGCAGAGGTCTATAATTCACCCCTCCACTTT. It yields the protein CASSQGQGAEVYNSPLHF.

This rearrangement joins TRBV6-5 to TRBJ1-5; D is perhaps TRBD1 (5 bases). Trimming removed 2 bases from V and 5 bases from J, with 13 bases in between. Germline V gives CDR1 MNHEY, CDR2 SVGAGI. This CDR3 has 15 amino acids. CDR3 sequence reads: CASSYHQGGDQPQHF. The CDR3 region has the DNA TGTGCCAGCAGTTACCATCAGGGAGGCGATCAGCCCCAGCATTTT.

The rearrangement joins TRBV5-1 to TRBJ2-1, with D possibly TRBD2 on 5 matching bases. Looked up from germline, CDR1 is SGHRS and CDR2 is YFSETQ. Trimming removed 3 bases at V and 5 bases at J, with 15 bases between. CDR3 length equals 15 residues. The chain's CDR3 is CASSSRVVQNNEQFF. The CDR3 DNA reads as TGCGCCAGCAGCTCGCGGGTGGTTCAAAACAATGAGCAGTTCTTC.

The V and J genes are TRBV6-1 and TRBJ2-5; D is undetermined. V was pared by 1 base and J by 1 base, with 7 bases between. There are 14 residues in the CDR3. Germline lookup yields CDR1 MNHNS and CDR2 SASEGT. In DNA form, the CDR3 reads TGTGCCAGCAGTGAAGAAGGGATCCAAGAGACCCAGTACTTC. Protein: CASSEEGIQETQYF.

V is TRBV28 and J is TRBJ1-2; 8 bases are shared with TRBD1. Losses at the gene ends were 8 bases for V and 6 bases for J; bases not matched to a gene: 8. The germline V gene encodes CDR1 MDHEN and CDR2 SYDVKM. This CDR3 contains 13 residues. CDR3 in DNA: TGTGCCAGCGACACTTCAGGGGGCGATGGCTACACCTTC. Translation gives CASDTSGGDGYTF.

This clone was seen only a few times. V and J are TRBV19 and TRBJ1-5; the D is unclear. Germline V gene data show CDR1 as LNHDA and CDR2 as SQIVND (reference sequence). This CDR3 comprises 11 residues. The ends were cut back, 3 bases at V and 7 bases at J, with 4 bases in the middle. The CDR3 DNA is TGTGCCAGTAGTATTATCCAGCCCCAGCATTTT. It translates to CASSIIQPQHF.

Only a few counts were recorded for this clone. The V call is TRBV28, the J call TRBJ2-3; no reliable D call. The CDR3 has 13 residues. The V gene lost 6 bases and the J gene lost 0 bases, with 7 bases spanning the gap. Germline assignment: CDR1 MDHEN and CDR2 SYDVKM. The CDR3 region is CASRGQSTDTQYF. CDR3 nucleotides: TGTGCCAGCAGGGGCCAGAGCACAGATACGCAGTATTTT.

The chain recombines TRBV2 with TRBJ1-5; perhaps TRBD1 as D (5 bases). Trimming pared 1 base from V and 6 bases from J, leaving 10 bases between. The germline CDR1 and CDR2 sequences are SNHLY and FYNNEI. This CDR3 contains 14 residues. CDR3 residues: CASSEGRVGQPQHF. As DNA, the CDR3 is TGTGCCAGCAGTGAAGGCAGGGTGGGTCAGCCCCAGCATTTT.

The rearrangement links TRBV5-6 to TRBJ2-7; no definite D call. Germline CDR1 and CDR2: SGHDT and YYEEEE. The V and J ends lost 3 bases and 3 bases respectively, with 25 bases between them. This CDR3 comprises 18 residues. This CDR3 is CASSSINQEGGRYYEQYF. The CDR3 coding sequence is TGTGCCAGCAGCTCAATCAATCAAGAAGGTGGCAGGTACTACGAGCAGTACTTC.

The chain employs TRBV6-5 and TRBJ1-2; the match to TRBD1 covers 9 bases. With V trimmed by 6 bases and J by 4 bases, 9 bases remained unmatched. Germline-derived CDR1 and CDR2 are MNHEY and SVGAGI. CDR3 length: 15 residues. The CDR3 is CASSFRDRVGYGYTF. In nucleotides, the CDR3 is TGTGCCAGCAGCTTCCGGGACAGGGTTGGCTATGGCTACACCTTC.

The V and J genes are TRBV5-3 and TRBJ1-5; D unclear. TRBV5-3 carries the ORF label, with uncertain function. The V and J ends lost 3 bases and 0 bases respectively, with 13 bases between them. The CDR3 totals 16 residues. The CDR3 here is CARSSQSSLSNQPQHF. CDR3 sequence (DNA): TGTGCCAGAAGCTCCCAATCGAGTCTTAGCAATCAGCCCCAGCATTTT.

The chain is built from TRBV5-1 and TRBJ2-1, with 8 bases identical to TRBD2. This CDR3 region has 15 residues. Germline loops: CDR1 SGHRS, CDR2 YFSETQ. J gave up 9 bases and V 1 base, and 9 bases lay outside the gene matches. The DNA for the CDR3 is TGCGCCAGCAGCTTGCCGGGCGGGGGGACGGGTGAGCAGTTCTTC. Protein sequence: CASSLPGGGTGEQFF.

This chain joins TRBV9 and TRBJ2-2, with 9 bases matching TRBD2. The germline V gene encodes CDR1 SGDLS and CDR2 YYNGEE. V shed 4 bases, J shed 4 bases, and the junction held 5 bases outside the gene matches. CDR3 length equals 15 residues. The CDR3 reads CASSQGLAFTGELFF. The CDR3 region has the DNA TGTGCCAGCAGCCAGGGACTAGCTTTCACCGGGGAGCTGTTTTTT.